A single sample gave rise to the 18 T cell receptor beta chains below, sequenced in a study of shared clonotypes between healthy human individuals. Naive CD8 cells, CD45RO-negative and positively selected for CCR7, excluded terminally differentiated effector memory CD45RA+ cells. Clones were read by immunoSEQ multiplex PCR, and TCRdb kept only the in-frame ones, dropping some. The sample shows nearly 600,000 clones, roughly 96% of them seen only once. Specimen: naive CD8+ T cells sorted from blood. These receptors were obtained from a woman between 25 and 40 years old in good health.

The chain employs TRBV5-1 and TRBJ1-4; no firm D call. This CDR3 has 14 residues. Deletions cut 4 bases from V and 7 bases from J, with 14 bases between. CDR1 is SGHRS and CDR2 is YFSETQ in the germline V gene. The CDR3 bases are TGCGCCAGCAGCGCCTTAGGCCGGGTTGAAAAACTGTTTTTT. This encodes CASSALGRVEKLFF.

The CDR3 DNA reads as TGTGCCAGCAGCCCGCTAGCGGGAGGAGGCACCGGGGAGCTGTTTTTT. It codes for CASSPLAGGGTGELFF. The V call is TRBV5-4, the J call TRBJ2-2, with 11 bases lining up with TRBD2. Germline V CDR1 and CDR2: SGHNT, YYREEE (reference sequence). The CDR3 is made up of 16 amino acids. The V gene end was trimmed by 4 bases and the J gene end by 4 bases; junction bases not matched to a gene: 6.

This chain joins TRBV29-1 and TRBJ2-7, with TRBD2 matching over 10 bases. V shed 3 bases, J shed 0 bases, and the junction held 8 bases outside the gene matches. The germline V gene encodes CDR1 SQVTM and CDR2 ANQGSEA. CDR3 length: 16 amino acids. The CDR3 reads CSVEKYLAGASYEQYF. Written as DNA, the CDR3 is TGCAGCGTTGAGAAATACCTAGCGGGAGCCTCCTACGAGCAGTACTTC.

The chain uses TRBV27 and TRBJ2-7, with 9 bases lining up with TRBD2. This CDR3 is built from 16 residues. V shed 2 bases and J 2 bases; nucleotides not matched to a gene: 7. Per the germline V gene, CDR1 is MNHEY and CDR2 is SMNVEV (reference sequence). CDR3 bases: TGTGCCAGCAGTTTACTCGCGGGAGGGTCTACCTACGAGCAGTACTTC. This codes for CASSLLAGGSTYEQYF.

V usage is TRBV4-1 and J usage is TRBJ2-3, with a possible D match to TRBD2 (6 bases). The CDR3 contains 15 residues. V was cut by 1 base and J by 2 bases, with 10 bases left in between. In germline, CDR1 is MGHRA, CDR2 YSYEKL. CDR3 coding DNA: TGCGCCAGCAGCCAAGTGCGGGGCGTCACAGATACGCAGTATTTT. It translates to CASSQVRGVTDTQYF.

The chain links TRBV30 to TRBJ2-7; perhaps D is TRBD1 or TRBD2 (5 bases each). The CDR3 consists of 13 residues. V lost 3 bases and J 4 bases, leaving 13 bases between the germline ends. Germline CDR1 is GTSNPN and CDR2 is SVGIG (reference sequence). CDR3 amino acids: CAWSRELRYEQYF. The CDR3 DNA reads TGTGCCTGGAGCAGGGAGTTGCGTTACGAGCAGTACTTC.

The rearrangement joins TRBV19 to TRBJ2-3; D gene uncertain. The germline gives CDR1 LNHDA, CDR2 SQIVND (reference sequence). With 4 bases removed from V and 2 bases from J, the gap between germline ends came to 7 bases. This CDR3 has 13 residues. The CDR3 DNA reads TGTGCCAGTAGTACCCATCCCACAGATACGCAGTATTTT. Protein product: CASSTHPTDTQYF.

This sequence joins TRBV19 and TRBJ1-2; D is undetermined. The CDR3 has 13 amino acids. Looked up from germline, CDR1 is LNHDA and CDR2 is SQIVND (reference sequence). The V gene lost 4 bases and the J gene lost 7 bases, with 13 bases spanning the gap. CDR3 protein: CASSTASTSGYTF. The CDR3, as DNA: TGTGCCAGTAGTACGGCATCAACGTCTGGCTACACCTTC.

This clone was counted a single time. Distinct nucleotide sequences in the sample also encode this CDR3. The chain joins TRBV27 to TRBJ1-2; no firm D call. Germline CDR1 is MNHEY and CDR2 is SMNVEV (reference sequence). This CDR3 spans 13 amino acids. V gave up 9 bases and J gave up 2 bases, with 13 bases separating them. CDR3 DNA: TGTGCCAGTTCTCATGGGGAGAACTATGGCTACACCTTC. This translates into CASSHGENYGYTF.

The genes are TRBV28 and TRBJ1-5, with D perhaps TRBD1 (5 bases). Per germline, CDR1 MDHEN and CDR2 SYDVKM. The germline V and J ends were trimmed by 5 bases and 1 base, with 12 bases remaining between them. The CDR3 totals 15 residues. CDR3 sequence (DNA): TGTGCCAGCAGTCCACTAGGGGTAAGCAATCAGCCCCAGCATTTT. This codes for CASSPLGVSNQPQHF. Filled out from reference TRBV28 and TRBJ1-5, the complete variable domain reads DVKVTQSSRYLVKRTGEKVFLECVQDMDHENMFWYRQDPGLGLRLIYFSYDVKMKEKGDIPEGYSVSREKKERFSLILESASTNQTSMYLCASSPLGVSNQPQHFGDGTRLSIL.

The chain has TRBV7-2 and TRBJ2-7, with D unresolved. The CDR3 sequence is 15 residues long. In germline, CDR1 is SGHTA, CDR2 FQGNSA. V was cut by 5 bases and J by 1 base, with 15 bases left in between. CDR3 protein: CASSILPWGSYEQYF. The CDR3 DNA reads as TGTGCCAGCAGCATACTACCCTGGGGATCCTACGAGCAGTACTTC.

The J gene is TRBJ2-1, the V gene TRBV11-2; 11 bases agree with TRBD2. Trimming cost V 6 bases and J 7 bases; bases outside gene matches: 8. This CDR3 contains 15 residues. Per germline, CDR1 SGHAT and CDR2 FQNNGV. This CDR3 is CASRVAGGVANEQFF. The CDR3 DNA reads TGTGCCAGCAGAGTAGCGGGAGGGGTAGCAAATGAGCAGTTCTTC.

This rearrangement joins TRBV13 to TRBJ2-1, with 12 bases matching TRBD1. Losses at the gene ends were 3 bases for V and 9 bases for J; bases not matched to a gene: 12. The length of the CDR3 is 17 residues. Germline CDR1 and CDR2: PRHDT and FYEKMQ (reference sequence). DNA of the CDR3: TGTGCCAGCAGCTTCAACCCATCCGGGACAGGGGGCACTGAGCAGTTCTTC. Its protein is CASSFNPSGTGGTEQFF.

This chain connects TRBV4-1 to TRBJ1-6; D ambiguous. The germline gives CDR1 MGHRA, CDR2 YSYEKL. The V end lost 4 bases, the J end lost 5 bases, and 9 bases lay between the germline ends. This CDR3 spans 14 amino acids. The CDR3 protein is CASSRHIDNSPLHF. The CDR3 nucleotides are TGCGCCAGCAGCCGACATATCGATAATTCACCCCTCCACTTT.

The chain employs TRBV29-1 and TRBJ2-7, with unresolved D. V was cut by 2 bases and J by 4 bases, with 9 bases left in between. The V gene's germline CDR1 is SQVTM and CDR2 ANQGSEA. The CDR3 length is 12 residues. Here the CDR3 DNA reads TGCAGCGTTGAATATGGACCGTACGAGCAGTACTTC. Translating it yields CSVEYGPYEQYF.

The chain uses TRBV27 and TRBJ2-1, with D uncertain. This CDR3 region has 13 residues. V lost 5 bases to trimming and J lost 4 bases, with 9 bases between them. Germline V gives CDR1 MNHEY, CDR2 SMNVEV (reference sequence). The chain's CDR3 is CASSRTKYNEQFF. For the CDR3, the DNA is TGTGCCAGCAGTCGGACCAAATACAATGAGCAGTTCTTC.

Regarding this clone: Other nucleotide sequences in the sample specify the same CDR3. In DNA form, the CDR3 reads TGTGCCAGCAGCCCAGGGGGATTTTACGAGCAGTACTTC. It specifies CASSPGGFYEQYF. The rearrangement joins TRBV5-6 to TRBJ2-7; 7 bases map to TRBD1. Trimming at V came to 4 bases and at J to 4 bases, leaving 5 bases not matched to a gene. CDR1 and CDR2 (germline): SGHDT, YYEEEE. This CDR3 comprises 13 residues. The full variable domain, in which reference TRBV5-6 and TRBJ2-7 provide the parts outside the CDR3, is DAGVTQSPTHLIKTRGQQVTLRCSPKSGHDTVSWYQQALGQGPQFIFQYYEEEERQRGNFPDRFSGHQFPNYSSELNVNALLLGDSALYLCASSPGGFYEQYFGPGTRLTVT.

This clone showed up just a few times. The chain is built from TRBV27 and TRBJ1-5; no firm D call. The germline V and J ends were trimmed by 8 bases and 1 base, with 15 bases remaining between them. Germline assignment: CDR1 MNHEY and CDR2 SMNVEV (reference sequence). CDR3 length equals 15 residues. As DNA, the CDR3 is TGTGCCAGCTCCTGGGCTGGGGTAAGCAATCAGCCCCAGCATTTT. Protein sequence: CASSWAGVSNQPQHF.